This T cell receptor (beta chain) was documented in a study of human T cells and chemical hapten exposure. General study points: All donors were alopecia patients, so their immunity may differ from that of healthy people.

TCRdb re-derived calls from the RACE reads in MiXCR, one entry per CDR3 protein. The data contain under 300,000 distinct CDR3 sequences, approximately 8.6% of them singletons. Germline CDR1 LNHNV, CDR2 YYDKDF (reference sequence). Trimming removed 0 bases from V and 1 base from J; junction bases left unmatched: 5. The CDR3 is 16 amino acids. Concerning this clonotype itself: What it binds is not known.

Time point defined: pre-sensitization, week 0. Treatment specified: therapeutic diphenylcyclopropenone sensitization with weekly scalp DPC. Unfractionated whole blood served as the source for total RNA extraction. This sample comprised whole blood, obtained in connection with sensitization to the hapten diphenylcyclopropenone (DPC). The rearrangement links TRBV15 to TRBJ2-5, with 7 bases matching TRBD2. The source of this sequence is a woman in her forties with alopecia areata. Some clones in this sample may be carry-over from other donors' samples. CDR3 sequence (DNA): TGTGCCACCAGCAGAGACGTTAGCGGGCCCCAAGAGACCCAGTACTTC. It codes for CATSRDVSGPQETQYF.